Shown below are 12 T cell receptor beta chains from a single sample sequenced in a study of T cells in Graves' hyperthyroidism and ophthalmopathy. Amplification of TCR beta CDR3 regions was performed using RNA transcripts as template. The study used the HTBI primer set for a first-round RT-PCR of the TCR CDR3. Each CDR3 protein gets one entry after TCRdb re-called the multiplex PCR reads with MiXCR. The table records a few hundred thousand distinct CDR3 sequences, around 50% of them present only once. Sequences were obtained from peripheral blood or thyroid tissue (not recorded which). These receptor sequences come from an adult woman with Graves' disease, either hyperthyroidism or ophthalmopathy (not recorded which).

This clonotype was seen more than once but under ten times. The V call is TRBV3-1, the J call TRBJ1-2; D perhaps matches TRBD1 (5 bases). Germline V gene sequence: CDR1 LGHDT, CDR2 YNNKEL (reference sequence). V lost 4 bases and J lost 9, with 15 bases in between. This CDR3 comprises 13 residues. As DNA, the CDR3 is TGTGCCAGCAGCCCTTACCGGGACGGACGCTACACCTTC. Translating gives CASSPYRDGRYTF.

This rearrangement joins TRBV7-8 to TRBJ2-5, with TRBD2 matching 10 bases. CDR1 SGHVS and CDR2 FQNEAQ come from the germline V gene. The CDR3 loop spans 13 amino acids. V shed 8 bases and J 5 bases; nucleotides not matched to a gene: 5. The CDR3 DNA sequence: TGTGCCAGCGGACTAGCGGTGGGGGAGACCCAGTACTTC. This encodes CASGLAVGETQYF. The whole variable domain, remainder taken from reference TRBV7-8 and TRBJ2-5, is GAGVSQSPRYKVAKRGQDVALRCDPISGHVSLFWYQQALGQGPEFLTYFQNEAQLDKSGLPSDRFFAERPEGSVSTLKIQRTQQEDSAVYLCASGLAVGETQYFGPGTRLLVL.

There are many counts of this clonotype. The chain uses TRBV20-1 and TRBJ2-7; no clear D gene. Germline V gene data show CDR1 as DFQATT and CDR2 as SNEGSKA (reference sequence). The CDR3 spans 16 residues. V gave up 2 bases and J gave up 2 bases, with 19 bases separating them. CDR3 sequence reads: CSARSGLGQITYEQYF. The CDR3 bases are TGCAGTGCTAGATCCGGCCTCGGCCAGATCACCTACGAGCAGTACTTC.

The chain is built from TRBV29-1 and TRBJ2-2; no clear D gene. V lost 4 bases and J lost 4, with 13 bases in between. Germline loops: CDR1 SQVTM, CDR2 ANQGSEA. This CDR3 contains 14 residues. CDR3 sequence (DNA): TGCAGCGTTGGTCTAGTCGTAGGCACCGGGGAGCTGTTTTTT. This encodes CSVGLVVGTGELFF.

V usage is TRBV29-1 and J usage is TRBJ2-5; D is perhaps TRBD1 (5 bases). Between the trimmed V and J ends, which lost 5 bases and 6 bases, there was a span of 13 bases. CDR3 length: 12 amino acids. The germline V gene has CDR1 SQVTM and CDR2 ANQGSEA. This CDR3 reads CSVYGPGQTQYF. Here the CDR3 DNA reads TGCAGCGTTTACGGACCAGGGCAGACCCAGTACTTC.

The table lists this clonotype with many counts. The chain links TRBV5-1 to TRBJ1-4, with a possible D match to TRBD1 (5 bases). Germline loops: CDR1 SGHRS, CDR2 YFSETQ. This CDR3 contains 13 residues. The germline V and J ends were trimmed by 5 bases and 3 bases, with 8 bases remaining between them. CDR3 residues: CASSPGSNEKLFF. The CDR3 DNA reads TGCGCCAGCAGTCCAGGGTCTAATGAAAAACTGTTTTTT.

The chain combines TRBV7-8 with TRBJ1-6; 8 bases line up with TRBD1. The J segment lost 7 bases and the V segment lost 4 bases, leaving 3 bases of the junction unmatched. Germline V lookup: CDR1 SGHVS, CDR2 FQNEAQ. This CDR3 contains 14 residues. The CDR3 here is CASSSGQGNSPLHF. CDR3 DNA sequence: TGTGCCAGCAGCTCCGGACAGGGAAATTCACCCCTCCACTTT.

The chain combines TRBV19 with TRBJ1-5; no clear D. V was shortened by 5 bases and J by 0 bases, with 8 bases between the two germline ends. The length of the CDR3 is 14 residues. CDR1 is LNHDA, CDR2 SQIVND, per germline (reference sequence). CDR3 region: CASSGQNSNQPQHF. The CDR3 DNA reads as TGTGCCAGTAGTGGTCAGAATAGCAATCAGCCCCAGCATTTT.

The J gene is TRBJ1-4, the V gene TRBV27, with D possibly TRBD1 on 6 matching bases. V was clipped by 4 bases and J by 7 bases, with 13 bases between them. This CDR3 has 14 residues. Germline loops: CDR1 MNHEY, CDR2 SMNVEV (reference sequence). DNA for the CDR3: TGTGCCAGCAGTTGGGGGGGGGCCGGTGAAAAACTGTTTTTT. This gives the protein CASSWGGAGEKLFF.

In regard to this clonotype: Its ends do not fully match the called genes, so a read error is possible. This rearrangement joins TRBV10-3 to TRBJ1-3, with TRBD1 matching 10 bases. The V gene's germline CDR1 is ENHRY and CDR2 SYGVKD. The CDR3 consists of 15 residues. In DNA form, the CDR3 reads TGTGCCAGCAGTGCCGGACAGGGGGCTGGAAACACCATATATTTT. The encoded protein is CASSAGQGAGNTIYF.

This clonotype was recorded many times. The chain employs TRBV9 and TRBJ2-2, with a possible D match to TRBD2 (6 bases). V gave up 2 bases and J gave up 8 bases, with 13 bases separating them. Germline V CDR1 and CDR2: SGDLS, YYNGEE. This CDR3 is built from 14 residues. DNA for the CDR3: TGTGCCAGCAGCGTGGGACCGGGGGAGGGGGAGCTGTTTTTT. It is translated as CASSVGPGEGELFF.

This clonotype was seen just once. In DNA, the CDR3 is TGCAGCGTTGATTTGGGCCGCGGGGAAGAGACCCAGTACTTC. It is translated as CSVDLGRGEETQYF. The J gene is TRBJ2-5, the V gene TRBV29-1; D is possibly TRBD2 (6 bases). Germline-derived CDR1 and CDR2 are SQVTM and ANQGSEA. Trimming took off 3 bases at V and 3 bases at J, with 14 bases between the two ends. The CDR3 contains 14 residues.